The 8 T cell receptor beta chains below come from one sample, sequenced in a study of T cell responses to AZD1222 COVID-19 vaccine. Sequencing used immunoSEQ multiplex PCR; TCRdb keeps in-frame clones, though not all of them. Here the sample spans about 110,000 clones, roughly 87% being singletons. Source: peripheral blood, taken 28 days after the second AZD1222 dose. The receptors shown here come from an adult who received the AZD1222 COVID-19 vaccine.

The rearrangement joins TRBV19 to TRBJ2-1; 9 bases are a match to TRBD1. J gave up 7 bases and V 4 bases, and 8 bases lay outside the gene matches. The V gene's germline CDR1 is LNHDA and CDR2 SQIVND (reference sequence). This CDR3 has 15 residues. Written as DNA, the CDR3 is TGTGCCAGTAGTAGCACAGGGGGCGCTTCGAATGAGCAGTTCTTC. Its protein is CASSSTGGASNEQFF.

The V call is TRBV29-1, the J call TRBJ2-5, with 13 bases aligning to TRBD2. Germline V gene lookup returns CDR1 SQVTM and CDR2 ANQGSEA. The length of the CDR3 is 14 residues. Germline trimming cut 7 bases from V and 7 bases from J; bases unmatched to any gene: 9. The CDR3 here is CSDQGLAGVGTQYF. CDR3 nucleotides: TGCAGCGACCAAGGACTAGCGGGGGTTGGGACCCAGTACTTC.

The V call is TRBV29-1, the J call TRBJ1-1; D is unresolved. Between the trimmed V and J ends, which lost 4 bases and 1 base, there was a span of 7 bases. The CDR3 is 12 residues long. Germline CDR1 and CDR2: SQVTM and ANQGSEA. In DNA form, the CDR3 reads TGCAGCGTTGTGGGCGGGAACACTGAAGCTTTCTTT. Encoded protein: CSVVGGNTEAFF.

The chain is built from TRBV14 and TRBJ1-1; D is unresolved. This CDR3 has 13 residues. Germline assignment: CDR1 SGHDN and CDR2 FVKESK. Trimming shortened V by 3 bases and J by 2 bases, and 7 bases separated the two germline ends. The CDR3 sequence: CASSQQLNTEAFF. The DNA of the CDR3 is TGTGCCAGCAGCCAGCAGCTCAACACTGAAGCTTTCTTT.

Only one count was recorded for this clone. The chain joins TRBV24-1 to TRBJ2-3; D is uncertain. CDR3 length: 15 amino acids. CDR1 is KGHDR and CDR2 is SFDVKD in the germline V gene. V lost 2 bases to trimming and J lost 3 bases, with 11 bases between them. CDR3 nucleotides: TGTGCCACCAGTGATTCGGCAGGTGGGACAGATACGCAGTATTTT. Translating gives CATSDSAGGTDTQYF.

Comments on this clone: Different DNA sequences within this sample yield the same CDR3. The chain uses TRBV12-3 or TRBV12-4 and TRBJ1-1, with TRBD1 matching 7 bases. The CDR3 consists of 13 residues. With V trimmed by 2 bases and J by 3 bases, 0 bases remained unmatched. Here the CDR3 reads CASSLTGDTEAFF. The CDR3 DNA reads TGTGCCAGCAGTTTAACAGGGGACACTGAAGCTTTCTTT.

The chain has TRBV5-4 and TRBJ1-6, with 7 bases fitting TRBD1. V was pared by 9 bases and J by 7 bases, with 7 bases of the junction left unmatched. This CDR3 comprises 13 residues. Germline CDR1 and CDR2: SGHNT and YYREEE (reference sequence). The CDR3 sequence: CAIGTVENSPLHF. For the CDR3, the DNA is TGTGCCATCGGGACAGTGGAAAATTCACCCCTCCACTTT.

The genes are TRBV12-3 or TRBV12-4 and TRBJ1-5; D call uncertain. The CDR3 sequence is 13 residues long. Trimming took off 2 bases at V and 3 bases at J, with 5 bases between the two ends. The CDR3: CASSLQSNQPQHF. The CDR3 nucleotides read TGTGCCAGCAGTTTACAGTCCAATCAGCCCCAGCATTTT.